This entry lists 6 T cell receptor beta chains sequenced from one sample in a study of T cell clones after liver transplantation. The data were produced by immunoSEQ multiplex PCR, yet TCRdb's version contains in-frame clones alone and is incomplete. The sample holds around 78,000 clones; around 78% are singletons and the top ten take 2.8%. Sequencing was performed on CD4+ T cells from blood, taken at the 22-month timepoint. The receptors derive from a human patient who received a liver transplant. Some of the T cells may derive from the graft donor.

The gene calls are TRBV11-2 and TRBJ2-3, with unresolved D. The V end lost 2 bases, the J end lost 1 base, and 7 bases lay between the germline ends. The CDR3 extends over 14 amino acids. Germline V gene data show CDR1 as SGHAT and CDR2 as FQNNGV. For the CDR3, the DNA is TGTGCCAGCAGCTTAACCCGGGGCACAGATACGCAGTATTTT. Translation gives CASSLTRGTDTQYF.

This clone showed up just a few times. This rearrangement joins TRBV5-8 to TRBJ2-3; D is unresolved. The CDR3 covers 12 residues. Trimming removed 2 bases at V and 9 bases at J, with 10 bases between. Germline assignment: CDR1 SGHTS and CDR2 YDEGEE. The CDR3 loop is CASSLPGFTQYF. Here the CDR3 DNA reads TGTGCCAGCAGCTTACCAGGATTCACGCAGTATTTT. Looking up the rest from reference TRBV5-8 and TRBJ2-3 gives the full variable domain: EAGVTQSPTHLIKTRGQQATLRCSPISGHTSVYWYQQALGLGLQFLLWYDEGEERNRGNFPPRFSGRQFPNYSSELNVNALELEDSALYLCASSLPGFTQYFGPGTRLTVL.

The chain uses TRBV19 and TRBJ1-4, with a tentative D call TRBD1 (6 bases). Trimming stripped 5 bases from V and 8 bases from J, with 15 bases between. Germline CDR1 is LNHDA and CDR2 is SQIVND (reference sequence). The length of the CDR3 is 14 residues. The CDR3 spells CASSGPGQWEKLFF. In DNA form, the CDR3 reads TGTGCCAGTAGTGGACCGGGACAATGGGAAAAACTGTTTTTT.

The rearrangement links TRBV27 to TRBJ2-2; TRBD1 matches at 11 bases. CDR1 is MNHEY and CDR2 is SMNVEV in the germline V gene (reference sequence). The CDR3 contains 18 residues. With 5 bases clipped from V and 8 bases from J, the junction kept 16 bases outside the gene matches. The CDR3 loop is CASSPGPGQGASKGELFF. The CDR3 DNA reads TGTGCCAGCAGTCCAGGCCCCGGACAGGGGGCAAGTAAGGGGGAGCTGTTTTTT.

The rearrangement uses TRBV5-1 and TRBJ2-1; D possibly corresponds to TRBD2 (6 bases). This CDR3 spans 13 amino acids. With 4 bases removed from V and 10 bases from J, the gap between germline ends came to 15 bases. Germline V gene data show CDR1 as SGHRS and CDR2 as YFSETQ. The CDR3 DNA reads as TGCGCCAGCAGCCTATGGGGGGATCGCGAGCAGTTCTTC. Encoded protein: CASSLWGDREQFF.

The chain recombines TRBV4-1 with TRBJ1-1; 10 nucleotides match TRBD1. The ends lost 3 bases at V and 7 bases at J; junction bases unmatched: 8. This CDR3 contains 15 residues. From germline, CDR1 is MGHRA and CDR2 YSYEKL. The CDR3 nucleotides are TGCGCCAGCAGCCATCAACGACAGGGGGCTGGTGAAGCTTTCTTT. Amino acid sequence: CASSHQRQGAGEAFF.